Given below is one T cell receptor (beta chain) in context. The target antigen is unknown. These data are taken from a study of OX40 agonist ivuxolimab in advanced cancers. General study points: It was not determined which antigens were specifically recognized by the peripheral T cells that had undergone clonal expansion.

Only in-frame clones appear in the TCRdb table, and some are missing; sequencing was by immunoSEQ multiplex PCR. The sample lists about 100,000 clones; about 84% were seen once. The CDR3 contains 14 residues. Trimming left V 0 bases short and J 3 bases short, with 9 bases between. From germline, CDR1 is MNHNS and CDR2 SASEGT. J is TRBJ2-7 and V is TRBV6-1, with a possible D match to TRBD2 (5 bases). The receptor was derived from an adult with an advanced solid tumor such as melanoma, head and neck, liver or kidney cancer. Sample: CD4+ or CD8+ T cells sorted from blood, taken in a trial of the OX40 agonist ivuxolimab. CDR3 in amino acids: CASSEAGVVYEQYF. DNA for the CDR3: TGTGCCAGCAGTGAAGCGGGAGTTGTCTACGAGCAGTACTTC.